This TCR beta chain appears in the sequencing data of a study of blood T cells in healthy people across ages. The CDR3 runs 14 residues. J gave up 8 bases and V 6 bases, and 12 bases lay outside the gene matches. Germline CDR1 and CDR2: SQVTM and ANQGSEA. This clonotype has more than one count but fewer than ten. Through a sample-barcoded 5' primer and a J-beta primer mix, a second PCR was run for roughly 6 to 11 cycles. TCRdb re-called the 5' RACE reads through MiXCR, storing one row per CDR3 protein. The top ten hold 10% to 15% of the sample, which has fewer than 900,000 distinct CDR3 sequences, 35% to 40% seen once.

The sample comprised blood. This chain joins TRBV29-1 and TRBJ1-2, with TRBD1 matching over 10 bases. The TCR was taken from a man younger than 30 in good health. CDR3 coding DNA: TGCAGCGTGAAGCCCGGGACAGGGGTGGGGGGCTACACCTTC. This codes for CSVKPGTGVGGYTF.